Listed below are T cell receptor beta chains from one sample, sequenced in a study of cytomegalovirus exposure and HLA in healthy donors. TCRdb's copy holds only in-frame clones and misses some; the assay was immunoSEQ multiplex PCR. This table has roughly 72,000 clones, 79% appearing once. Sequencing was done on a sample of PBMCs. Source of these receptors: a woman in her forties in good health and CMV-seropositive. Each CDR3 is given with its conserved first and last residue. D genes are given only for firm matches. Expanded clones get a size class; other rows say once, few or many, or leave the size out.

d_call j_call v_call clone_size cdr3_nt cdr3_aa
NA TRBJ1-5 TRBV2 few TGTGCCAGCAGTGGACGACGGGCCCAGCATTTT CASSGRRAQHF
TRBD2 TRBJ2-7 TRBV9 NA TGTGCCAGCAGTCTCTATAGCGGGGGGAAGTACGAGCAGTACTTC CASSLYSGGKYEQYF
TRBD2 TRBJ2-5 TRBV30 NA TGTGCCTGGACTAGACTAGCGGTTGACCAAGAGACCCAGTACTTC CAWTRLAVDQETQYF
TRBD1 TRBJ1-1 TRBV4-2 NA TGTGCCAGCAGCTCCAAGAATCTACTTAGACAGGGTGGGACTGAAGCTTTCTTT CASSSKNLLRQGGTEAFF
TRBD1 TRBJ2-7 TRBV14 NA TGTGCCAGCAGCCAAGGGACAGGGTTGTACGAGCAGTACTTC CASSQGTGLYEQYF
NA TRBJ1-1 TRBV6-1 NA TGTGCCAGCAGTGTAAAACTTAACACTGAAGCTTTCTTT CASSVKLNTEAFF
NA TRBJ1-2 TRBV5-1 NA TGCGCCAGCAGCTTGGGGGGGGTCGGCGATGGCTACACCTTC CASSLGGVGDGYTF
TRBD2 TRBJ2-7 TRBV27 NA TGTGCCAGCAGTTTACTAGCGGGCTCCTACGAGCAGTACTTC CASSLLAGSYEQYF
NA TRBJ1-2 TRBV10-3 NA TGTGCCATCAGTGAGGTAGGGGTTGACGGCTACACCTTC CAISEVGVDGYTF
TRBD1 TRBJ1-6 TRBV5-1 once TGCGCCAGCAGCCAAGGGACAGTCAATTCACCCCTCCACTTT CASSQGTVNSPLHF
NA TRBJ2-2 TRBV30 NA TGTGCCCAGACCGGGGACACCGGGGAGCTGTTTTTT CAQTGDTGELFF
NA TRBJ1-2 TRBV12-5 NA TGTGCTAGTGGCCGGATCCTAGGAGCTAACTATGGCTACACCTTC CASGRILGANYGYTF
NA TRBJ2-3 TRBV2 NA TGTGCCAGCAGGAAAAGGTCAAAAGGAGGTACAGATACGCAGTATTTT CASRKRSKGGTDTQYF
NA TRBJ1-1 TRBV30 NA TGTGCCTGGAGTCCAGGGCTCTACACTGAAGCTTTCTTT CAWSPGLYTEAFF
TRBD2 TRBJ2-7 TRBV6-5 NA TGTGCCAGCAGTTACTCGACTAGCGGGAGCTACGAGCAGTACTTC CASSYSTSGSYEQYF
TRBD1 TRBJ1-2 TRBV5-6 few TGTGCCAGCAGCGTACCGGGACAGGGAAACTATGGCTACACCTTC CASSVPGQGNYGYTF
TRBD2 TRBJ2-5 TRBV2 NA TGTGCCAGCAGGGGGACTAATGGGGAGACCCAGTACTTC CASRGTNGETQYF
TRBD2 TRBJ2-1 TRBV27 NA TGTGCCAGCAGTCGGCTAGCGGGAGTGAATGAGCAGTTCTTC CASSRLAGVNEQFF